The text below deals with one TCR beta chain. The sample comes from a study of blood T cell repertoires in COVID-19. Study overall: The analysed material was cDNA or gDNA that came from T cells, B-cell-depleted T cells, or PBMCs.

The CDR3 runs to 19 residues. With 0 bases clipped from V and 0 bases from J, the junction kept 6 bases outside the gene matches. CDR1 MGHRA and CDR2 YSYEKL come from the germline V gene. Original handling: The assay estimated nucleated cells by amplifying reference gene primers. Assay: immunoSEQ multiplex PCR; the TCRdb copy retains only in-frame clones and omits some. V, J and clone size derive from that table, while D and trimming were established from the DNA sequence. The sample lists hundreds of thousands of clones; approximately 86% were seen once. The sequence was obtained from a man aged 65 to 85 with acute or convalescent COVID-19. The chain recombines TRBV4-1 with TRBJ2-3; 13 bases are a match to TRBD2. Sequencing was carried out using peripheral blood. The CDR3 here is CASSQEGPTSGRSTDTQYF. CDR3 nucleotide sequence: TGCGCCAGCAGCCAAGAAGGTCCGACTAGCGGGAGGAGCACAGATACGCAGTATTTT.